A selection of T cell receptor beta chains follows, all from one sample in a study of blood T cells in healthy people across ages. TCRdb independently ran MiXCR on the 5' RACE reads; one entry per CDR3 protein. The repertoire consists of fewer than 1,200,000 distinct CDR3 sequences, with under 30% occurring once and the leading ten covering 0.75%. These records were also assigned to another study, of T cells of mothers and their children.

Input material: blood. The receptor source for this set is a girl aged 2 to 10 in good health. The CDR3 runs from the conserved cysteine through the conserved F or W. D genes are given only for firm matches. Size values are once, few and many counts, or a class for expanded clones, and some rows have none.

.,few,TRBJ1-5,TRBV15,CATSRGAGENQPQHF,TGTGCCACCAGCAGAGGAGCGGGGGAGAATCAGCCCCAGCATTTT
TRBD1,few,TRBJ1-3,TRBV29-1,CSVEAPGTGGSIYF,TGCAGCGTTGAAGCGCCTGGGACAGGGGGTTCCATATATTTT
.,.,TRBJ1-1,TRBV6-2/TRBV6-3,CASSFQTSNTEAFF,TGTGCCAGCAGTTTCCAGACATCGAACACTGAAGCTTTCTTT
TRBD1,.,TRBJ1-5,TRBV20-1,CSAKGQGSNQPQHF,TGCAGTGCTAAGGGACAGGGAAGCAATCAGCCCCAGCATTTT
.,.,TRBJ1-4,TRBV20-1,CSAGTGPTNEKLFF,TGCAGTGCTGGAACAGGGCCGACTAATGAAAAACTGTTTTTT
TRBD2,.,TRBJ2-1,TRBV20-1,CSARDIAGDSYNEQFF,TGCAGTGCTAGAGATATAGCGGGAGATTCCTACAATGAGCAGTTCTTC
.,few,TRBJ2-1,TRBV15,CAIPGPTIDEQFF,TGTGCGATTCCGGGGCCCACGATTGATGAGCAGTTCTTC
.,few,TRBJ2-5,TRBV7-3,CASSLLGGGNQETQYF,TGTGCCAGCAGCTTATTGGGAGGGGGGAACCAAGAGACCCAGTACTTC
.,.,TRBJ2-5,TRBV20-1,CSAFPLVGVQETQYF,TGCAGTGCCTTCCCCCTGGTGGGGGTCCAAGAGACCCAGTACTTC
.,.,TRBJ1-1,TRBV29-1,CSVEEPTGLNTEAFF,TGCAGTGTTGAAGAACCGACAGGCTTGAACACTGAAGCTTTCTTT
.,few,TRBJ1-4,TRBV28,CASSFKKAWEKLFF,TGTGCCAGCAGTTTTAAGAAAGCGTGGGAAAAACTGTTTTTT
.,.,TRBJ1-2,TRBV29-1,CSALSVSPGEGNYGYTF,TGCAGCGCCCTTTCGGTGTCGCCAGGGGAAGGCAACTATGGCTACACCTTC
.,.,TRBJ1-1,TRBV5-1,CASREGDGGVAFF,TGCGCCAGCAGGGAGGGGGACGGAGGTGTTGCTTTCTTT
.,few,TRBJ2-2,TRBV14,CASSQVRVTGELFF,TGTGCCAGCAGCCAAGTTCGGGTCACCGGGGAGCTGTTTTTT
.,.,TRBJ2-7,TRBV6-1,CASSERLLSEQYF,TGTGCCAGCAGTGAACGGCTACTAAGCGAGCAGTACTTC
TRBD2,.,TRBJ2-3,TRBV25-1,CASSASGVDTQYF,TGTGCCAGCAGTGCAAGCGGGGTAGATACGCAGTATTTT
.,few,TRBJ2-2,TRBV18,CASSPRAGTNTGELFF,TGTGCCAGCTCACCACGGGCTGGCACGAACACCGGGGAGCTGTTTTTT
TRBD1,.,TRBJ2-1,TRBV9,CASSATGVREQFF,TGTGCCAGCAGCGCGACAGGGGTCCGAGAGCAGTTCTTC
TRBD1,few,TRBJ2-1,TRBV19,CASRQDRFSYNEQFF,TGTGCCAGTAGACAGGACAGGTTTTCGTACAATGAGCAGTTCTTC
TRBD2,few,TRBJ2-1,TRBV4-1,CASSQVLAREGNEQFF,TGCGCCAGTAGCCAAGTCCTGGCCAGGGAGGGGAATGAGCAGTTCTTC
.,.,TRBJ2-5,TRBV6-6,CASSPYPLIEETQYF,TGTGCCAGCAGCCCCTATCCTTTAATAGAGGAGACCCAGTACTTC
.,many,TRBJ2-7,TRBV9,CASSVDYAAEQYF,TGTGCCAGCAGCGTAGATTACGCGGCCGAGCAGTACTTC
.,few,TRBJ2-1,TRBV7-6,CASSLFSGGAHNEQFF,TGTGCCAGCAGCTTATTCTCCGGAGGGGCCCACAATGAGCAGTTCTTC
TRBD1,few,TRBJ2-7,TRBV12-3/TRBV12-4,CASRSDRFIYEQYF,TGTGCCAGCAGGTCGGACAGGTTTATTTACGAGCAGTACTTC
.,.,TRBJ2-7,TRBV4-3,CASSQVKISGEQYF,TGCGCCAGCAGCCAGGTAAAAATATCAGGCGAGCAGTACTTC
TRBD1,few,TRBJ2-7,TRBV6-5,CASSYTTGPDYEQYF,TGTGCCAGCAGTTACACGACAGGGCCCGACTACGAGCAGTACTTC
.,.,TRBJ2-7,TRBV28,CAISRGTLDEQYF,TGTGCCATTTCTCGGGGGACACTCGACGAGCAGTACTTC
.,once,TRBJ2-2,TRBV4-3,CASSQNRMAGELFF,TGCGCCAGCAGCCAAAATCGGATGGCCGGGGAGCTGTTTTTT
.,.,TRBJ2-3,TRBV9,CASRGMERGDTQYF,TGTGCCAGTCGGGGAATGGAGAGAGGAGATACGCAGTATTTT
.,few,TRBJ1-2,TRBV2,CASSVPGAMEGYTF,TGTGCCAGCAGTGTGCCGGGGGCGATGGAGGGCTACACCTTC
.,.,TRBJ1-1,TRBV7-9,CASSPPASNTEAFF,TGTGCCAGCAGCCCTCCGGCGAGTAACACTGAAGCTTTCTTT
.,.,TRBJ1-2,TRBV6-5,CASSYGGKYGYTF,TGTGCCAGCAGTTATGGAGGGAAATATGGCTACACCTTC
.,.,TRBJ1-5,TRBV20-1,CSATDSNQPQHF,TGCAGTGCGACAGATAGCAATCAGCCCCAGCATTTT
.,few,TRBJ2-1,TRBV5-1,CASSLEGADKQFF,TGCGCCAGCAGCTTGGAAGGGGCAGATAAGCAGTTCTTC
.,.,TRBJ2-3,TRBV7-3,CASGGVGTDTQYF,TGTGCCAGCGGGGGAGTGGGCACAGATACGCAGTATTTT
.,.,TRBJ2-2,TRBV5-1,CASSLGGKNTGELFF,TGCGCCAGCAGCTTGGGAGGGAAGAACACCGGGGAGCTGTTTTTT
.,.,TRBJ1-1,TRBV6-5,CASSYEGGGRGAFF,TGTGCCAGCAGTTACGAGGGTGGGGGGCGCGGCGCTTTCTTT
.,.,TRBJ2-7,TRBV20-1,CSAREEGYGQYF,TGCAGTGCTAGAGAGGAGGGGTACGGGCAGTACTTC
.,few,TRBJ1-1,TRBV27,CASSLLEGLGEAFF,TGTGCCAGCAGTTTACTCGAGGGTTTAGGCGAAGCTTTCTTT
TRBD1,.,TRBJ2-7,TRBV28,CASSFPLTPGTGLKTYEQYF,TGTGCCAGCAGTTTTCCTCTAACTCCCGGGACAGGTCTCAAGACCTACGAGCAGTACTTC
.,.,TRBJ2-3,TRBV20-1,CSANRESTDTQYF,TGCAGTGCTAACAGGGAAAGCACAGATACGCAGTATTTT
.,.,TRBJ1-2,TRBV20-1,CSALGLYGYTF,TGCAGTGCGCTTGGACTTTATGGCTACACCTTC
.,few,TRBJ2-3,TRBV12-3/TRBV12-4,CASSILGDTQYF,TGTGCCAGCAGTATACTGGGGGATACGCAGTATTTT
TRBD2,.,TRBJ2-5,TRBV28,CASSLSYLTSGRYETQYF,TGTGCCAGCAGTTTATCATACTTGACTAGCGGGAGGTATGAGACCCAGTACTTC
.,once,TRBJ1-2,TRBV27,CASSLYDQGGNYGYTF,TGTGCCAGCAGTTTATATGATCAGGGAGGAAACTATGGCTACACCTTC
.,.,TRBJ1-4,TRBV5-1,CASSLVLDPREKLFF,TGCGCCAGCAGCTTGGTATTGGACCCTCGCGAAAAACTGTTTTTT
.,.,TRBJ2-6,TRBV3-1,CASSPLWDTGPGANVLTF,TGTGCCAGCAGCCCATTATGGGACACGGGCCCTGGGGCCAACGTCCTGACTTTC
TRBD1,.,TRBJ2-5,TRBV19,CASSMGTGRQETQYF,TGTGCCAGTAGTATGGGGACAGGGCGCCAAGAGACCCAGTACTTC
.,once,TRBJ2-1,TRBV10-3,CAISGGASNEQFF,TGTGCCATCAGTGGGGGGGCGTCCAATGAGCAGTTCTTC
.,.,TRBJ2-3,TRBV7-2,CASSLNSLDTQYF,TGTGCCAGCAGCTTAAATTCCCTAGATACGCAGTATTTT
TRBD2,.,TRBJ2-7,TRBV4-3,CASSQWASGYYEQYF,TGCGCCAGCAGCCAATGGGCTAGCGGTTACTACGAGCAGTACTTC
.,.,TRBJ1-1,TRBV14,CASSPPGKRSVTEAFF,TGTGCCAGCAGCCCCCCAGGGAAAAGATCGGTGACTGAAGCTTTCTTT
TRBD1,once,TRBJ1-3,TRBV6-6,CASSNSGGAGNTIYF,TGTGCCAGCAGTAACTCAGGGGGCGCTGGAAACACCATATATTTT
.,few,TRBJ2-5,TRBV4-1,CASSHSFQETQYF,TGCGCCAGCAGCCATAGTTTCCAAGAGACCCAGTACTTC
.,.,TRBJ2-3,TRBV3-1,CASSQGRTTDTQYF,TGTGCCAGCAGCCAAGGTCGGACCACAGATACGCAGTATTTT
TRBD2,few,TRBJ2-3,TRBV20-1,CSGTSGSTDTQYF,TGCAGCGGGACTAGCGGGAGCACAGATACGCAGTATTTT
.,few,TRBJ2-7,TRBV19,CASSIFIDRSYEQYF,TGTGCCAGTAGTATCTTCATAGACAGATCCTACGAGCAGTACTTC
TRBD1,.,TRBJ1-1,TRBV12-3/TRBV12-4,CASSWFRGADPNTEAFF,TGTGCCAGCAGTTGGTTCAGGGGGGCCGACCCGAACACTGAAGCTTTCTTT
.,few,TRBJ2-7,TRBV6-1,CASSEFVGPSYEQYF,TGTGCCAGCAGTGAATTCGTAGGGCCTTCCTACGAGCAGTACTTC